A selection of T cell receptor beta chains follows, all from one sample in a study of CD8 T cells in ankylosing spondylitis. TCRdb processed the 5' RACE reads anew with MiXCR; each CDR3 protein has one entry. Among about 390,000 distinct CDR3 sequences listed, 20% to 25% were seen once. The sequencing input was blood, either unsorted or a sorted T cell fraction (not recorded which). The receptors were gathered from a male donor with ankylosing spondylitis. The CDR3 runs from the conserved cysteine through the conserved F or W. The order of the fields is clone size, D gene, V gene, J gene, CDR3 DNA, CDR3 protein. A D gene is named only where the DNA matches it firmly. Clone size appears in some rows only: once, few, many, or a class for an expanded clone.

>NA|NA|TRBV7-3|TRBJ2-1
TGTGCCAGCAGCATGCAGGGTTCCGGTAACAATGAGCAGTTCTTC
CASSMQGSGNNEQFF
>NA|NA|TRBV29-1|TRBJ2-5
TGCAGCGTAGGAAGTTGGACAGCCCAAGAGACCCAGTACTTC
CSVGSWTAQETQYF
>NA|NA|TRBV7-2|TRBJ2-3
TGTGCCAGCAGCTTAGACATCGGCACAGATACGCAGTATTTT
CASSLDIGTDTQYF
>few|TRBD2|TRBV6-2/TRBV6-3|TRBJ2-5
TGTGCCAGCAGCTTCAGCGGGAGAAACACTCAAGAGACCCAGTACTTC
CASSFSGRNTQETQYF
>few|NA|TRBV6-1|TRBJ1-1
TGTGCCAGCAGCGGGAATCCGAACACTGAAGCTTTCTTT
CASSGNPNTEAFF
>NA|NA|TRBV20-1|TRBJ2-1
TGCAGTGCTAGGATGAGGGAGAGCTCCTACAATGAGCAGTTCTTC
CSARMRESSYNEQFF
>NA|NA|TRBV4-2|TRBJ2-2
TGTGCCAGCAGCCAAGTGAAGGGGTTGGGCACCGGGGAGCTGTTTTTT
CASSQVKGLGTGELFF
>NA|NA|TRBV7-3|TRBJ2-3
TGTGCCAGCAGCTTAATAGGAAGGCCAGATACGCAGTATTTT
CASSLIGRPDTQYF
>NA|NA|TRBV10-2|TRBJ2-5
TGCGCCAGCAGTGATACAGGACAAGAGACCCAGTACTTC
CASSDTGQETQYF
>NA|NA|TRBV7-2|TRBJ2-7
TGTGCCAGCAGCTTAGAAGGGTACTCCTACGAGCAGTACTTC
CASSLEGYSYEQYF
>few|TRBD1|TRBV29-1|TRBJ1-1
TGCAGCGTCACAGGGGGCGATTTTGGGATGGTTGAAGCTTTCTTT
CSVTGGDFGMVEAFF
>few|NA|TRBV12-3/TRBV12-4|TRBJ1-5
TGTGCCAGCAGTTTTCTTCGGGGGCCCCAGCATTTT
CASSFLRGPQHF
>few|TRBD1|TRBV27|TRBJ2-5
TGTGCCAGCAGTCACCGGGACAGCCGGGAGACCCAGTACTTC
CASSHRDSRETQYF
>NA|NA|TRBV20-1|TRBJ2-3
TGCAGTGCTCCTCGGGGTGGGCCAGATACGCAGTATTTT
CSAPRGGPDTQYF
>few|NA|TRBV20-1|TRBJ2-3
TGCAGTGCTGCCGGCGGGGCAGATACGCAGTATTTT
CSAAGGADTQYF
>few|TRBD2|TRBV27|TRBJ2-3
TGTGCCAGCAGTCCATGGGAGGGGAGGTCAGATACGCAGTATTTT
CASSPWEGRSDTQYF
>NA|NA|TRBV6-5|TRBJ1-1
TGTGCCAGCAGTTCCCGGACTCCGAGGGATGAAGCTTTCTTT
CASSSRTPRDEAFF
>few|NA|TRBV20-1|TRBJ2-1
TGCAGTGCTAGGCCTTCAACTGGATATGGAGATGAGCAGTTCTTC
CSARPSTGYGDEQFF
>NA|NA|TRBV28|TRBJ2-3
TGTGCCAGCAGCCAGCCGGGAGTCACGCAGTATTTT
CASSQPGVTQYF
>NA|NA|TRBV20-1|TRBJ1-4
TGCAGTGCTAGAGATGAGGCGGGTAATGAAAAACTGTTTTTT
CSARDEAGNEKLFF